This TCR beta chain was identified during a study of identical twins. This clonotype has at least ten counts. cDNA molecules carried unique molecular identifiers, and template switching added a universal primer site. TCRdb passed the 5' RACE reads through MiXCR, listing each CDR3 protein once. The sample holds more than 650,000 distinct CDR3 sequences; 5.5% to 6.5% are singletons and the top ten take roughly 1.8%. Germline CDR1 is MNHEY and CDR2 is SVGAGI. The CDR3 consists of 14 residues. Trimming pared 2 bases from V and 3 bases from J, leaving 10 bases between. The sample was naive T cells sorted from blood. This TCR derives from a man younger than 35 in good health. The gene calls are TRBV6-5 and TRBJ2-5, with D uncertain. Here the CDR3 reads CASSYPGREETQYF. The CDR3 DNA is TGTGCCAGCAGTTACCCCGGCAGAGAAGAGACCCAGTACTTC.